The 22 T cell receptor beta chains presented below share a single source sample, sequenced in a study of beta chain features in type 1 diabetes. Sequencing targeted expressed TCRB transcripts, as all isolated RNA had been reverse transcribed. Here immunoSEQ multiplex PCR was the method, and the copy in TCRdb shows in-frame clones only, minus some. The table lists 400,000 or so clones, around 12% of them singletons. Their recognized antigens are unknown. Findings and caveats of the study: TCRB CDR3s from Type 1 diabetes patients were moderately but significantly shorter in all four CD4+ subsets.

The material sequenced was naive CD4+ T cells from blood. Source of these receptors: a woman between 18 and 30 years old with type 1 diabetes.

In its sample, this clone was seen a few times. The gene calls are TRBV15 and TRBJ2-7; D gene ambiguous. The germline V gene encodes CDR1 LNHNV and CDR2 YYDKDF (reference sequence). The ends were cut back, 0 bases at V and 6 bases at J, with 9 bases in the middle. This CDR3 spans 13 amino acids. The CDR3 DNA reads TGTGCCACCAGCAGAGATTCTTCCCTCGAGCAGTACTTC. Translating gives CATSRDSSLEQYF.

This clone has a handful of counts. J is TRBJ1-1 and V is TRBV9; 9 nucleotides line up with TRBD1. The length of the CDR3 is 15 residues. Germline values: CDR1 SGDLS, CDR2 YYNGEE. With 1 base clipped from V and 4 bases from J, the junction kept 5 bases outside the gene matches. The CDR3 spells CASSVLGQGSTEAFF. CDR3 nucleotide sequence: TGTGCCAGCAGCGTATTAGGACAGGGGTCCACTGAAGCTTTCTTT.

In this sample, this clone turned up once. The CDR3 DNA reads TGTGCCAGCAGTTTGGCCCTCACGGGGGAAAAACTGTTTTTT. As protein: CASSLALTGEKLFF. V gene TRBV6-5 combines with J gene TRBJ1-4; D gene unclear. V lost 4 bases and J 8 bases, leaving 14 bases between the germline ends. This CDR3 has 14 amino acids. The germline CDR1 and CDR2 sequences are MNHEY and SVGAGI.

This clone has only a few counts. The chain employs TRBV6-5 and TRBJ2-3; no definite D call. Germline CDR1 MNHEY, CDR2 SVGAGI. The V end lost 0 bases, the J end lost 2 bases, and 9 bases lay between the germline ends. The CDR3 covers 15 residues. CDR3 nucleotides: TGTGCCAGCAGTTACTCGTACAGTCCCACAGATACGCAGTATTTT. Its protein product is CASSYSYSPTDTQYF.

CDR3 in amino acids: CASTIQPGQGAYGYTF. CDR3 nucleotides: TGCGCCAGCACCATCCAACCGGGACAGGGGGCCTATGGCTACACCTTC. The chain joins TRBV4-1 to TRBJ1-2; 12 bases are a match to TRBD1. V trimming: 7 bases; J trimming: 4 bases; junction bases outside the gene matches: 10. The CDR3 is 16 residues long. Germline CDR1 is MGHRA and CDR2 is YSYEKL.

The chain couples TRBV5-1 to TRBJ2-5, with D possibly matching TRBD2 (5 bases). V lost 3 bases and J lost 5, with 11 bases in between. Germline V lookup: CDR1 SGHRS, CDR2 YFSETQ. The CDR3 is 13 amino acids. The CDR3 nucleotides are TGCGCCAGCAGCTACACCCCGGGGGAGACCCAGTACTTC. This sequence encodes CASSYTPGETQYF.

A few counts support this clone. The chain couples TRBV7-9 to TRBJ1-1; the D gene is possibly TRBD1 (6 bases). Trimming pared 0 bases from V and 5 bases from J, leaving 13 bases between. The CDR3 has 15 amino acids. Germline loops: CDR1 SEHNR, CDR2 FQNEAQ (reference sequence). The CDR3 loop reads CASSLAGARGTEAFF. The DNA for the CDR3 is TGTGCCAGCAGCTTAGCGGGGGCCCGGGGAACTGAAGCTTTCTTT.

This clone was observed a handful of times. J is TRBJ2-3 and V is TRBV29-1; 9 bases fit TRBD1. Trimming cost V 4 bases and J 1 base; bases outside gene matches: 3. Looked up from germline, CDR1 is SQVTM and CDR2 is ANQGSEA. There are 14 residues in the CDR3. As DNA, the CDR3 is TGCAGCGTTGCTGGGGACAGGGGCACAGATACGCAGTATTTT. Its translation: CSVAGDRGTDTQYF.

In this sample, this clone turned up once. The CDR3 nucleotides are TGTGCCAGCAGTTCCTTCCAGGGGAAGGATGGCTACACCTTC. Translated, it gives CASSSFQGKDGYTF. The V call is TRBV28, the J call TRBJ1-2; D perhaps matches TRBD1 (6 bases). The CDR3 totals 14 residues. CDR1 is MDHEN and CDR2 is SYDVKM in the germline V gene. The V and J ends lost 4 bases and 6 bases respectively, with 15 bases between them.

This chain links TRBV2 with TRBJ2-2; a possible D gene is TRBD2 (5 bases). CDR1 and CDR2 (germline): SNHLY, FYNNEI. This CDR3 is 13 amino acids long. With 8 bases removed from V and 7 bases from J, the gap between germline ends came to 14 bases. The CDR3 loop reads CASGELGSGELFF. In DNA form, the CDR3 reads TGTGCCAGCGGGGAACTAGGTAGCGGGGAGCTGTTTTTT. The whole variable domain, filled in from reference TRBV2 and TRBJ2-2, reads EPEVTQTPSHQVTQMGQEVILRCVPISNHLYFYWYRQILGQKVEFLVSFYNNEISEKSEIFDDQFSVERPDGSNFTLKIRSTKLEDSAMYFCASGELGSGELFFGEGSRLTVL.

The chain combines TRBV5-1 with TRBJ2-1; a weak D match, TRBD2 (5 bases). The germline gives CDR1 SGHRS, CDR2 YFSETQ. This CDR3 contains 13 residues. V dropped 4 bases and J dropped 6 bases, with 11 bases sitting between them. The CDR3 DNA reads TGCGCCAGCAGCGACGGACTGTTCAATGAGCAGTTCTTC. It translates to CASSDGLFNEQFF.

The chain is built from TRBV14 and TRBJ1-1, with 9 bases fitting TRBD1. The CDR3 has 15 amino acids. The V segment lost 4 bases and the J segment 1 base; nucleotides outside the gene matches: 4. Germline assignment: CDR1 SGHDN and CDR2 FVKESK. The CDR3 DNA follows: TGTGCCAGCAGCCGGACAGGGGAAAGGAACACTGAAGCTTTCTTT. This translates into CASSRTGERNTEAFF.

The genes are TRBV6-6 and TRBJ1-2, with unresolved D. Trimming pared 0 bases from V and 3 bases from J, leaving 14 bases between. The germline CDR1 and CDR2 sequences are MNHNY and SVGAGI (reference sequence). The CDR3 runs 16 residues. CDR3 protein: CASSYSGKEGDYGYTF. DNA of the CDR3: TGTGCCAGCAGTTACTCGGGGAAGGAGGGAGACTATGGCTACACCTTC.

The rearrangement joins TRBV11-2 to TRBJ1-1, with 9 bases matching TRBD1. The germline V gene has CDR1 SGHAT and CDR2 FQNNGV. With 4 bases clipped from V and 0 bases from J, the junction kept 6 bases outside the gene matches. This CDR3 comprises 16 residues. The CDR3 loop is CASSSAGTGMNTEAFF. The CDR3 DNA is TGTGCCAGCAGCTCTGCCGGGACAGGGATGAACACTGAAGCTTTCTTT.

The chain employs TRBV7-9 and TRBJ2-7, with 8 bases fitting TRBD1. V was clipped by 5 bases and J by 5 bases; unmatched bases: 8. Germline V gene data show CDR1 as SEHNR and CDR2 as FQNEAQ (reference sequence). This CDR3 comprises 14 residues. The CDR3 nucleotides are TGTGCCAGCAGCATCCGGGACAGGATCCACGAGCAGTACTTC. It yields the protein CASSIRDRIHEQYF.

The chain uses TRBV5-1 and TRBJ2-7; 14 bases map to TRBD2. This CDR3 contains 18 residues. J was trimmed by 4 bases and V by 4 bases; bases with no gene match: 13. CDR1 is SGHRS and CDR2 is YFSETQ in the germline V gene. The CDR3: CASSLRAGTSGRSYEQYF. CDR3 bases: TGCGCCAGCAGCCTACGGGCCGGGACTAGCGGGAGAAGTTACGAGCAGTACTTC.

This rearrangement joins TRBV19 to TRBJ2-1, with 11 bases lining up with TRBD1. The ends lost 8 bases at V and 9 bases at J; junction bases unmatched: 9. Germline V gene lookup returns CDR1 LNHDA and CDR2 SQIVND (reference sequence). CDR3 length: 14 amino acids. This CDR3 is CASSGQGGQSEQFF. The CDR3, as DNA: TGTGCCAGTTCGGGACAGGGGGGGCAGAGTGAGCAGTTCTTC.

This chain joins TRBV18 and TRBJ2-1; D possibly corresponds to TRBD1 (5 bases). V shed 0 bases and J shed 4 bases, with 13 bases lying between them. The CDR3 is 16 residues long. Germline values: CDR1 KGHSH, CDR2 LQKENI. The DNA of the CDR3 is TGTGCCAGCTCACCACCAGACAGAGTCACTTACAATGAGCAGTTCTTC. It encodes CASSPPDRVTYNEQFF.

This clone was counted only a few times. This rearrangement joins TRBV15 to TRBJ2-2; TRBD1 might be the D (5 bases). The CDR3 is 16 amino acids. The V end was cut by 0 bases, the J end by 5 bases, with 13 bases between. Per germline, CDR1 LNHNV and CDR2 YYDKDF (reference sequence). In DNA, the CDR3 is TGTGCCACCAGCAGAGAGAGTACAGGAGTGACCGGGGAGCTGTTTTTT. Translation gives CATSRESTGVTGELFF.

This clone has a handful of counts. The chain employs TRBV18 and TRBJ1-3; possible D gene TRBD1, 5 bases. The V end was cut by 2 bases, the J end by 4 bases, with 9 bases between. The CDR3 spans 14 residues. Germline values: CDR1 KGHSH, CDR2 LQKENI. Here the CDR3 reads CASSPAGLGNTIYF. Written as DNA, the CDR3 is TGTGCCAGCTCACCAGCAGGGTTGGGAAACACCATATATTTT.

This clone has only a few counts. The chain recombines TRBV10-3 with TRBJ2-1; a weak D match, TRBD2 (6 bases). Germline V gene data show CDR1 as ENHRY and CDR2 as SYGVKD. The V end lost 7 bases, the J end lost 3 bases, and 10 bases lay between the germline ends. The CDR3 has 13 amino acids. In DNA form, the CDR3 reads TGTGCCATCACGCGGGACGGCTACAATGAGCAGTTCTTC. Protein sequence: CAITRDGYNEQFF.

The chain recombines TRBV30 with TRBJ2-5; 10 bases agree with TRBD1. Germline CDR1 reads GTSNPN; CDR2 reads SVGIG (reference sequence). The CDR3 runs 17 residues. J was trimmed by 5 bases and V by 4 bases; bases with no gene match: 16. The CDR3: CAWTRGEPGQGWETQYF. DNA for the CDR3: TGTGCCTGGACCCGAGGAGAACCGGGACAGGGGTGGGAGACCCAGTACTTC.